A selection of T cell receptor beta chains follows, all from one sample in a study of human T cells and chemical hapten exposure. One entry per CDR3 protein results from TCRdb running MiXCR on the RACE reads. Counted here are 150,000 to 200,000 distinct CDR3 sequences, 13% to 15% occurring once; the ten biggest clones make up less than 2%. This specimen consisted of whole blood, obtained in connection with sensitization to the hapten diphenylcyclopropenone (DPC). These receptors all stem from a woman in her twenties or thirties with alopecia areata. Some clones in this sample may be carry-over from other donors' samples. CDR3s include the opening cysteine and the closing phenylalanine or tryptophan. Fields, in order: V gene, J gene, D gene, clone size, CDR3 protein, CDR3 DNA. The D gene is left open where the match is weak. Clone size is given for some rows only: seen once, a few or many times, or a class if the clone is expanded.

TRBV7-6,TRBJ2-7,TRBD1,many,CASSLWWDRVREQYF,TGTGCCAGCAGCTTATGGTGGGACAGGGTTCGCGAGCAGTACTTC
TRBV24-1,TRBJ2-1,-,few,CATSDPDSLRNNEQFF,TGTGCCACCAGTGACCCGGACTCCCTAAGAAACAATGAGCAGTTCTTC
TRBV5-4,TRBJ2-7,TRBD2,few,CASSRPGGGKLSYEQYF,TGTGCCAGCAGTCGCCCCGGGGGGGGAAAGCTGTCCTACGAGCAGTACTTC
TRBV11-1,TRBJ1-2,TRBD1,few,CASSNRDRGRNYYGYTF,TGTGCCAGCAGCAACCGGGACAGGGGGCGCAACTATTATGGCTACACCTTC
TRBV28,TRBJ1-5,-,-,CASRPTEGIGNQPQHF,TGTGCCAGCAGGCCTACGGAGGGAATCGGCAATCAGCCCCAGCATTTT
TRBV24-1,TRBJ2-2,TRBD1,-,CATTGATNTGELFF,TGTGCCACGACAGGGGCTACGAACACCGGGGAGCTGTTTTTT
TRBV29-1,TRBJ2-1,-,-,CSAQRGRHEQFF,TGCAGCGCCCAAAGGGGGAGGCATGAGCAGTTCTTC
TRBV20-1,TRBJ2-5,TRBD2,few,CSARVLAGPQETQYF,TGCAGTGCTAGAGTTTTAGCGGGGCCTCAAGAGACCCAGTACTTC
TRBV19,TRBJ1-2,-,-,CASSDTRYNYGYTF,TGTGCCAGTAGTGATACACGGTACAACTATGGCTACACCTTC
TRBV6-5,TRBJ2-2,-,few,CASSYGVTMNTGELFF,TGTGCCAGCAGTTACGGTGTGACAATGAACACCGGGGAGCTGTTTTTT